This TCR beta chain was captured by sequencing in a study of blood T cells in healthy people across ages. The CDR3 runs to 15 residues. V lost 4 bases to trimming and J lost 1 base; unmatched junction nucleotides: 7. Looked up from germline, CDR1 is DFQATT and CDR2 is SNEGSKA (reference sequence). Primed by a sample-barcoded 5' primer and a J-beta primer mix, a second PCR proceeded for roughly 6 to 12 cycles. Template switching added a 12-random-nucleotide identifier to every cDNA molecule. TCRdb re-called the 5' RACE reads with MiXCR, one entry per CDR3 protein. The sample contains hundreds of thousands of distinct CDR3 sequences, approximately 50% of which appear only once.

The TCR originated in a woman aged 55-70 years in good health. The material sequenced was blood. V usage is TRBV20-1 and J usage is TRBJ1-5; the match to TRBD1 covers 7 bases. The CDR3 loop is CSAIQGSGSNQPQHF. The CDR3 DNA reads as TGCAGTGCTATACAGGGGAGCGGGAGCAATCAGCCCCAGCATTTT.